These 14 T cell receptor beta chains share one sample of origin, sequenced in a study of graft-versus-host responses after intestinal transplantation. Here immunoSEQ multiplex PCR was the method, and the copy in TCRdb shows in-frame clones only, minus some. The sample has 74,000 or so clones, approximately 92% seen once. This specimen consisted of PBMCs, obtained 98 days after intestinal transplantation. The receptors stem from a human patient who received an intestinal transplant, so some T cells may come from the graft donor.

Written as DNA, the CDR3 is TGTGCCAGCAGCCTGGGACCGGGCAATCAGCCCCAGCATTTT. Translating gives CASSLGPGNQPQHF. The chain has TRBV7-6 and TRBJ1-5; possibly TRBD1 for D (5 bases). Germline-derived CDR1 and CDR2 are SGHVS and FNYEAQ. The ends were cut back, 5 bases at V and 2 bases at J, with 10 bases in the middle. The CDR3 is 14 amino acids.

Only one count was recorded for this clone. The V call is TRBV5-6, the J call TRBJ2-7; 7 bases align to TRBD1. The V and J ends lost 3 bases and 3 bases, in that order; junction bases with no gene match: 6. Germline CDR1 and CDR2: SGHDT and YYEEEE. This CDR3 is built from 14 residues. The DNA of the CDR3 is TGTGCCAGCAGCTGGGGAGACAGGGACTACGAGCAGTACTTC. Translation gives CASSWGDRDYEQYF.

This clone has more than one count but fewer than ten. This chain joins TRBV7-2 and TRBJ2-5; 7 nucleotides match TRBD2. The germline V gene has CDR1 SGHTA and CDR2 FQGNSA. The CDR3 covers 15 residues. The V segment lost 3 bases and the J segment 2 bases; nucleotides outside the gene matches: 6. Here the CDR3 reads CASSFRGVPQETQYF. CDR3 in DNA: TGTGCCAGCAGCTTCCGGGGGGTTCCTCAAGAGACCCAGTACTTC.

V and J are TRBV11-3 and TRBJ2-7; the match to TRBD1 covers 7 bases. Trimming took 2 bases from V and 5 from J; bases not matched to a gene: 9. CDR3 length: 15 amino acids. Germline CDR1 SGHNT, CDR2 YENEEA. The CDR3 coding sequence is TGTGCCAGCAGCTTATCTGGGCAGGGGGACAACGAGCAGTACTTC. Amino acid sequence: CASSLSGQGDNEQYF.

The genes are TRBV6-5 and TRBJ2-7; 8 bases fit TRBD1. This CDR3 spans 12 amino acids. CDR1 MNHEY and CDR2 SVGAGI come from the germline V gene. Trimming removed 7 bases from V and 4 bases from J; junction bases left unmatched: 3. CDR3 protein: CASTGTGYEQYF. CDR3 bases: TGTGCCAGCACCGGGACAGGATACGAGCAGTACTTC.

DNA of the CDR3: TGCGCCAGCAGTGAAGGGGGGAACACAGATACGCAGTATTTT. Amino acid sequence: CASSEGGNTDTQYF. This chain links TRBV10-1 with TRBJ2-3; perhaps D is TRBD1 or TRBD2 (6 bases each). The CDR3 has 14 amino acids. V shed 3 bases and J shed 2 bases, with 9 bases lying between them. Germline V gives CDR1 WNHNN, CDR2 SYGVQD (reference sequence).

J is TRBJ1-1 and V is TRBV28, with 8 bases matching TRBD1. Germline V lookup: CDR1 MDHEN, CDR2 SYDVKM. The CDR3 length is 15 residues. V lost 5 bases, J lost 1 base, and 6 bases stayed unmatched. The CDR3 nucleotides read TGTGCCAGCAGTCCTCGGACAGGGCCGAACACTGAAGCTTTCTTT. Its protein is CASSPRTGPNTEAFF.

CDR3 coding DNA: TGTGCCAGCAGCAATACCGGGACTAGCGGGGGGGCCTTAGAGACCCAGTACTTC. The encoded protein is CASSNTGTSGGALETQYF. The V call is TRBV7-7, the J call TRBJ2-5; 16 bases map to TRBD2. J lost 4 bases, V lost 5 bases, and 10 bases had no gene match. Germline loops: CDR1 SSHAT, CDR2 FNYEAQ (reference sequence). The CDR3 contains 18 residues. The variable domain in full, completed from reference TRBV7-7 and TRBJ2-5, reads GAGVSQSPRYKVTKRGQDVTLRCDPISSHATLYWYQQALGQGPEFLTYFNYEAQPDKSGLPSDRFSAERPEGSISTLTIQRTEQRDSAMYRCASSNTGTSGGALETQYFGPGTRLLVL.

The chain is built from TRBV5-4 and TRBJ2-1; 11 bases are a match to TRBD2. V shed 3 bases, J shed 10 bases, and the junction held 12 bases outside the gene matches. The CDR3 is 16 residues long. Per the germline V gene, CDR1 is SGHNT and CDR2 is YYREEE (reference sequence). Written as DNA, the CDR3 is TGTGCCAGCAGCTGGGGACTTAGCGGGGGGGCTCGCGAGCAGTTCTTC. Amino acids: CASSWGLSGGAREQFF.

The CDR3 DNA follows: TGTGCCTGGAGTGTCTTGACTCCAGATACGCAGTATTTT. This encodes CAWSVLTPDTQYF. The rearrangement links TRBV30 to TRBJ2-3; D is uncertain. From germline, CDR1 is GTSNPN and CDR2 SVGIG (reference sequence). The CDR3 has 13 residues. V gave up 0 bases and J gave up 4 bases, with 8 bases separating them.

V gene TRBV2 combines with J gene TRBJ2-7; D gene ambiguous. The germline V gene has CDR1 SNHLY and CDR2 FYNNEI. The ends were cut back, 2 bases at V and 5 bases at J, with 4 bases in the middle. The CDR3 consists of 11 residues. The CDR3 loop reads CASSEPHEQYF. DNA of the CDR3: TGTGCCAGCAGTGAACCCCACGAGCAGTACTTC.

The rearrangement joins TRBV6-1 to TRBJ2-2, with D unresolved. Germline values: CDR1 MNHNS, CDR2 SASEGT. The V and J ends lost 2 bases and 8 bases respectively, with 9 bases between them. The CDR3 runs 13 residues. The CDR3 DNA is TGTGCCAGCAGTGAACCGGTGGAAGGGGAGCTGTTTTTT. It translates to CASSEPVEGELFF.

The chain couples TRBV5-1 to TRBJ2-5; D remains unclear. The germline gives CDR1 SGHRS, CDR2 YFSETQ. This CDR3 contains 13 residues. Trimming took off 2 bases at V and 3 bases at J, with 8 bases between the two ends. CDR3 sequence (DNA): TGCGCCAGCAGCTTTTGGGCGGAAGAGACCCAGTACTTC. Its protein product is CASSFWAEETQYF.

CDR3 nucleotides: TGTGCCAGCAGCTTATCCGGGGAAGATACGCAGTATTTT. This translates into CASSLSGEDTQYF. The rearrangement joins TRBV7-2 to TRBJ2-3; the D gene is possibly TRBD2 (5 bases). V shed 2 bases and J shed 5 bases, with 8 bases lying between them. The germline V gene encodes CDR1 SGHTA and CDR2 FQGNSA. The CDR3 runs 13 residues.